The T cell receptor beta chain described here comes from a study of T cell responses to AZD1222 COVID-19 vaccine. In its sample, this clone was seen once. Using immunoSEQ multiplex PCR, the repertoire was profiled, and TCRdb retains in-frame clones only, with some absent. The sample lists approximately 130,000 clones, approximately 88% occurring once. This CDR3 region has 11 residues. The germline CDR1 and CDR2 sequences are SQVTM and ANQGSEA. The germline V and J ends were trimmed by 5 bases and 8 bases, with 13 bases remaining between them. This sample comprised peripheral blood, obtained 28 days after the second AZD1222 dose. The receptor was isolated from an adult who received the AZD1222 COVID-19 vaccine. The genes are TRBV29-1 and TRBJ2-7; tentatively, D is TRBD1 (6 bases). The CDR3 here is CSVLQGLQQYF. CDR3 coding DNA: TGCAGCGTTCTACAGGGTCTCCAGCAGTACTTC.